This T cell receptor (beta chain) derives from a study of OX40 agonist ivuxolimab in advanced cancers. The length of the CDR3 is 16 residues. A note on this clone: Antigen: not known.

Method: immunoSEQ multiplex PCR; TCRdb's copy keeps in-frame clones and lacks some. The sample lists tens of thousands of clones; roughly 80% were seen once. Regarding the study as a whole: Low normalized T-cell clonal expansion was also seen in some nonresponders. CD8+ T cells (on average) carried more expanded clones than CD4+ T cells.

Material: CD4+ or CD8+ T cells sorted from blood, obtained in a trial of the OX40 agonist ivuxolimab. The chain carries TRBV12-2 and TRBJ2-1; the DNA was not compared with TRBD2, the D call given in the table. TRBV12-2 is a listed pseudogene. This sequence was found in an adult with an advanced solid tumor such as melanoma, head and neck, liver or kidney cancer. The CDR3 nucleotides read TGTGCAAGTCGCTTAGCGCGGCGGCGGGAGGTAGAAGAGCAGTTCTTC. Its translation: CASRLARRREVEEQFF.